The 16 T cell receptor beta chains given below trace back to one sample, sequenced in a study of beta chain features in type 1 diabetes. cDNA synthesis used the whole RNA isolate, giving expressed TCRB sequences. TCRdb's copy holds only in-frame clones and misses some; the assay was immunoSEQ multiplex PCR. Among 900,000 or so clones listed, about a sixth were seen once. The specimen sequenced was naive CD4+ T cells from blood. These receptors came from a woman between 18 and 30 years old in good health.

This clone was detected a few times. The rearrangement uses TRBV5-6 and TRBJ2-2; D unclear. CDR3 length: 14 residues. Germline V gene sequence: CDR1 SGHDT, CDR2 YYEEEE. V lost 9 bases, J lost 1 base, and 13 bases lay in between. For the CDR3, the DNA is TGTGCCAAGACCTCCGAAGGGAACACCGGGGAGCTGTTTTTT. Translation gives CAKTSEGNTGELFF.

This clone turned up a few times. The chain joins TRBV9 to TRBJ1-1; no firm D call. The length of the CDR3 is 13 residues. Trimming cost V 3 bases and J 1 base, with 7 bases left between them. Germline loops: CDR1 SGDLS, CDR2 YYNGEE. CDR3 loop: CASSGGQNTEAFF. The CDR3 nucleotides read TGTGCCAGCAGCGGTGGGCAGAACACTGAAGCTTTCTTT.

Worth noting for this clone: Other DNA sequences from this sample encode an identical CDR3 as well. The chain couples TRBV6-5 to TRBJ2-1, with TRBD1 as a possible D gene (6 bases). The V and J ends lost 3 bases and 4 bases respectively, with 10 bases between them. Germline V gene lookup returns CDR1 MNHEY and CDR2 SVGAGI. The CDR3 has 14 residues. CDR3 in amino acids: CASSYLDSYNEQFF. In DNA, the CDR3 is TGTGCCAGCAGTTATCTGGACAGTTACAATGAGCAGTTCTTC.

V gene TRBV28 combines with J gene TRBJ1-5; maybe TRBD1 (6 bases). In germline, CDR1 is MDHEN, CDR2 SYDVKM. The length of the CDR3 is 14 residues. The V end lost 6 bases, the J end lost 7 bases, and 16 bases lay between the germline ends. The CDR3, as DNA: TGTGCCAGCAGGTTCACAGGGTGGGAGCAGCCCCAGCATTTT. Translation: CASRFTGWEQPQHF.

The CDR3 here is CASPSPGTGITEAFF. DNA of the CDR3: TGTGCCAGCCCAAGTCCCGGGACAGGGATCACTGAAGCTTTCTTT. V and J are TRBV28 and TRBJ1-1; 9 nucleotides line up with TRBD1. The CDR3 length is 15 residues. V was pared by 8 bases and J by 4 bases, with 11 bases of the junction left unmatched. CDR1 and CDR2 from the germline V gene are MDHEN and SYDVKM.

This clone has more than one count but fewer than ten. This CDR3 reads CASSLGSASGKTDTQYF. CDR3 DNA sequence: TGCGCCAGCAGCTTGGGTTCGGCTAGCGGGAAAACAGATACGCAGTATTTT. The chain is built from TRBV5-1 and TRBJ2-3, with 9 bases lining up with TRBD2. With 0 bases clipped from V and 3 bases from J, the junction kept 8 bases outside the gene matches. This CDR3 contains 17 residues. Germline lookup yields CDR1 SGHRS and CDR2 YFSETQ.

This rearrangement joins TRBV9 to TRBJ2-1; TRBD1 might be the D (5 bases). V lost 0 bases and J 2 bases, leaving 9 bases between the germline ends. Germline CDR1 SGDLS, CDR2 YYNGEE. The CDR3 is made up of 15 amino acids. This CDR3 is CASSVGGWAYNEQFF. The CDR3 DNA reads TGTGCCAGCAGCGTAGGGGGCTGGGCCTACAATGAGCAGTTCTTC.

There are a few counts of this clone. The CDR3 sequence is CASSLANTGERTEPFF. In DNA, the CDR3 is TGTGCCAGCAGCTTAGCCAACACAGGGGAAAGGACGGAACCTTTCTTT. The chain recombines TRBV7-9 with TRBJ1-1; 7 bases agree with TRBD1. Trimming took 0 bases from V and 12 from J; bases not matched to a gene: 16. CDR3 size: 16 residues. CDR1 and CDR2 (germline): SEHNR, FQNEAQ (reference sequence). Drawing the rest from reference TRBV7-9 and TRBJ1-1, the complete variable domain is DTGVSQNPRHKITKRGQNVTFRCDPISEHNRLYWYRQTLGQGPEFLTYFQNEAQLEKSRLLSDRFSAERPKGSFSTLEIQRTEQGDSAMYLCASSLANTGERTEPFFGQGTRLTVV.

CDR3 in DNA: TGTGCCAGCAGACAAGTCCGGGACAGGGCGTTCTACGAGCAGTACTTC. Translated, it gives CASRQVRDRAFYEQYF. The chain uses TRBV7-6 and TRBJ2-7; 9 nucleotides match TRBD1. The CDR3 extends over 16 amino acids. Germline-derived CDR1 and CDR2 are SGHVS and FNYEAQ. V shed 6 bases, J shed 3 bases, and the junction held 12 bases outside the gene matches. The full variable domain, rest sourced from reference TRBV7-6 and TRBJ2-7, is GAGVSQSPRYKVTKRGQDVALRCDPISGHVSLYWYRQALGQGPEFLTYFNYEAQQDKSGLPNDRFSAERPEGSISTLTIQRTEQRDSAMYRCASRQVRDRAFYEQYFGPGTRLTVT.

This clone occurred a few times. This rearrangement joins TRBV6-1 to TRBJ2-1, with 10 bases aligning to TRBD2. V shed 8 bases and J 6 bases; nucleotides not matched to a gene: 4. Germline V lookup: CDR1 MNHNS, CDR2 SASEGT. This CDR3 has 13 residues. The CDR3 DNA reads TGTGCCAGCGGGGGGACTAGCGTCAATGAGCAGTTCTTC. It yields the protein CASGGTSVNEQFF.

CDR3 bases: TGTGCCAGCAGTTACTCGGGTGGCGGGAACACTGAAGCTTTCTTT. Translating gives CASSYSGGGNTEAFF. The chain joins TRBV6-5 to TRBJ1-1; D unclear. V was shortened by 0 bases and J by 1 base, with 9 bases between the two germline ends. CDR3 size: 15 residues. The germline V gene has CDR1 MNHEY and CDR2 SVGAGI.

J is TRBJ1-1 and V is TRBV7-8; TRBD1 matches at 7 bases. Germline CDR1 is SGHVS and CDR2 is FQNEAQ. The CDR3 is 13 amino acids. The trim removed 3 bases at V and 3 bases at J, leaving 1 base unmatched. This chain's CDR3 is CASSFTGDTEAFF. In DNA form, the CDR3 reads TGTGCCAGCAGCTTTACAGGGGACACTGAAGCTTTCTTT.

This clone was counted only a few times. The chain has TRBV2 and TRBJ2-1, with D possibly matching TRBD2 (6 bases). Per the germline V gene, CDR1 is SNHLY and CDR2 is FYNNEI. V was cut by 7 bases and J by 10 bases, with 17 bases left in between. The CDR3 is made up of 13 amino acids. The DNA for the CDR3 is TGTGCCAGCAAAGCGGGCTCGGTGGACGAGCAGTTCTTC. It translates to CASKAGSVDEQFF.

The rearrangement joins TRBV10-2 to TRBJ1-1; D is undetermined. The germline V and J ends were trimmed by 7 bases and 1 base, with 13 bases remaining between them. CDR3 length: 14 amino acids. Germline V gene lookup returns CDR1 WSHSY and CDR2 SAAADI. DNA for the CDR3: TGCGCCAGCAACGTTGAGAATCGGAACACTGAAGCTTTCTTT. It encodes CASNVENRNTEAFF.

The V and J genes are TRBV7-9 and TRBJ2-7, with 8 bases matching TRBD1. Germline V gene lookup returns CDR1 SEHNR and CDR2 FQNEAQ (reference sequence). The ends lost 5 bases at V and 3 bases at J; junction bases unmatched: 12. This CDR3 has 16 amino acids. The CDR3 nucleotides are TGTGCCAGCAGCAACTTCAGGGGGCCAGGTTTCTACGAGCAGTACTTC. As protein: CASSNFRGPGFYEQYF.

The table lists this clone with many counts. This chain uses TRBV7-9 with TRBJ2-7; weak D call: TRBD1 (6 bases). CDR3 length equals 15 residues. Between the trimmed V and J ends, which lost 3 bases and 0 bases, there was a span of 12 bases. From germline, CDR1 is SEHNR and CDR2 FQNEAQ (reference sequence). CDR3 loop: CASSLVPGASYEQYF. For the CDR3, the DNA is TGTGCCAGCAGCTTGGTTCCAGGGGCCTCCTACGAGCAGTACTTC.